This T cell receptor (beta chain) emerged from a study of identical twins. With 6 bases removed from V and 1 base from J, the gap between germline ends came to 12 bases. The CDR3 spans 13 residues. Germline V gene sequence: CDR1 DFQATT, CDR2 SNEGSKA (reference sequence). MiXCR was run by TCRdb on the 5' RACE reads, yielding one entry per CDR3 protein. There are roughly 720,000 distinct CDR3 sequences in the sample; 15% to 20% occur only once, and 10% to 15% lies in the top ten. These data were also reused for a study on T cells expressing NK-cell markers. From that report: Certain NKG2C+ T cell clones were expanded, and their HCMV specificity remained unclear.

The origin of this receptor is a woman aged 18-35 years in good health. The gene calls are TRBV20-1 and TRBJ1-1, with D unresolved. The source material was PBMCs. This CDR3 is CSARRVRNTEAFF. CDR3 nucleotide sequence: TGCAGTGCCAGGAGGGTCCGGAACACTGAAGCTTTCTTT.